The 18 T cell receptor beta chains given below trace back to one sample, sequenced in a study of blood T cell repertoires in COVID-19. Assay used: immunoSEQ multiplex PCR; TCRdb lists only in-frame clones, some missing. The repertoire has about 100,000 clones, approximately 90% of them found once; the top ten carry about 2.2%. Sample: peripheral blood. The receptors come from a man aged 45 to 65 with active COVID-19.

V is TRBV5-1 and J is TRBJ1-2, with 8 bases aligning to TRBD1. From germline, CDR1 is SGHRS and CDR2 YFSETQ. V lost 4 bases and J lost 5; bases outside the gene matches: 10. There are 15 residues in the CDR3. CDR3 protein: CASSPRTGWEYGYTF. DNA of the CDR3: TGCGCCAGCAGCCCGCGGACAGGGTGGGAGTATGGCTACACCTTC.

V and J are TRBV14 and TRBJ1-1; tentative D call: TRBD1 (6 bases). Trimming removed 4 bases at V and 1 base at J, with 16 bases between. Germline-derived CDR1 and CDR2 are SGHDN and FVKESK. There are 16 residues in the CDR3. CDR3 in DNA: TGTGCCAGCAGCCCTTGGACAGCCCTATCGAACACTGAAGCTTTCTTT. Its translation is CASSPWTALSNTEAFF.

This clone was detected once. The chain is built from TRBV16 and TRBJ2-1; 10 bases are shared with TRBD2. Trimming at V came to 2 bases and at J to 7 bases, leaving 14 bases not matched to a gene. The CDR3 contains 18 residues. Germline V CDR1 and CDR2: KGHSY, FQNENV. The CDR3 loop reads CASSQGGNLAGEGNEQFF. The CDR3 DNA is TGTGCCAGCAGCCAAGGGGGAAACCTAGCGGGAGAGGGGAATGAGCAGTTCTTC.

The J gene is TRBJ2-5, the V gene TRBV4-2; 10 bases align to TRBD2. V was clipped by 1 base and J by 9 bases; unmatched bases: 5. Germline-derived CDR1 and CDR2 are LGHNA and YNFKEQ. The CDR3 has 14 amino acids. The CDR3: CASSQGTSGTAQYF. DNA for the CDR3: TGTGCCAGCAGCCAAGGGACTAGCGGCACGGCCCAGTACTTC.

The chain recombines TRBV4-1 with TRBJ2-2, with a tentative D call TRBD2 (5 bases). V shed 10 bases and J shed 2 bases, with 11 bases lying between them. Germline values: CDR1 MGHRA, CDR2 YSYEKL. The CDR3 sequence is 13 residues long. CDR3 sequence (DNA): TGCGCCACCGAGGACTCTAACACCGGGGAGCTGTTTTTT. This codes for CATEDSNTGELFF.

V and J are TRBV5-1 and TRBJ1-5, with 10 bases matching TRBD1. Per germline, CDR1 SGHRS and CDR2 YFSETQ. The CDR3 consists of 14 residues. V was pared by 4 bases and J by 8 bases, with 6 bases of the junction left unmatched. CDR3 sequence reads: CASSPGQGIKPQHF. The CDR3 DNA is TGCGCCAGCAGCCCGGGACAGGGGATAAAGCCCCAGCATTTT. Full variable domain (rest looked up from reference TRBV5-1 and TRBJ1-5): KAGVTQTPRYLIKTRGQQVTLSCSPISGHRSVSWYQQTPGQGLQFLFEYFSETQRNKGNFPGRFSGRQFSNSRSEMNVSTLELGDSALYLCASSPGQGIKPQHFGDGTRLSIL.

V and J are TRBV11-2 and TRBJ2-7, with D possibly being TRBD1 (6 bases). Trimming removed 4 bases at V and 1 base at J, with 11 bases between. Germline values: CDR1 SGHAT, CDR2 FQNNGV. CDR3 length equals 14 residues. The CDR3 DNA follows: TGTGCCAGCAGCTACAGGGACCGATCCTACGAGCAGTACGTC. This gives the protein CASSYRDRSYEQYV.

V usage is TRBV2 and J usage is TRBJ1-3, with no clear D. Deletions cut 6 bases from V and 0 bases from J, with 9 bases between. Germline CDR1 and CDR2: SNHLY and FYNNEI. This CDR3 is 14 amino acids long. In DNA, the CDR3 is TGTGCCAGCAGACCCACACACTCTGGAAACACCATATATTTT. Residues: CASRPTHSGNTIYF.

This sequence joins TRBV5-6 and TRBJ1-2; tentatively, D is TRBD1 (5 bases). Trimming pared 4 bases from V and 5 bases from J, leaving 9 bases between. The CDR3 is made up of 12 amino acids. CDR1 and CDR2 from the germline V gene are SGHDT and YYEEEE. The CDR3 region has the DNA TGTGCCAGCAGCCACACAGGATATGGCTACACCTTC. Translated, it gives CASSHTGYGYTF.

The V gene is TRBV29-1, the J gene TRBJ1-5, with TRBD1 identical over 7 bases. CDR3 length equals 14 residues. Germline lookup yields CDR1 SQVTM and CDR2 ANQGSEA. V shed 4 bases and J 2 bases; nucleotides not matched to a gene: 5. The CDR3: CSVGGTGGNQPQHF. The CDR3 nucleotides read TGCAGCGTTGGAGGAACAGGGGGCAATCAGCCCCAGCATTTT.

This chain joins TRBV18 and TRBJ2-1; TRBD1 matches at 11 bases. Germline V lookup: CDR1 KGHSH, CDR2 LQKENI. With V trimmed by 1 base and J by 8 bases, 4 bases remained unmatched. CDR3 length: 15 residues. The CDR3 DNA is TGTGCCAGCTCACCACGTGGGACAGGGGGACATGAGCAGTTCTTC. It translates to CASSPRGTGGHEQFF.

The CDR3 coding sequence is TGTGCCAGCAGCCAATTCTCTACTAGCGGGAGGCAGACCCAGTACTTC. Residues: CASSQFSTSGRQTQYF. This chain links TRBV3-1 (or the pseudogene TRBV3-2) with TRBJ2-5; TRBD2 agrees at 12 bases. Trimming at V came to 2 bases and at J to 6 bases, leaving 7 bases not matched to a gene. The CDR3 spans 16 residues. Germline-derived CDR1 and CDR2 are LGHDT and YNNKEL (reference sequence).

This clone appeared a single time. As DNA, the CDR3 is TGTGCCAGCAGTGCACAGGAGGGCTATGGCTACACCTTC. Protein sequence: CASSAQEGYGYTF. This sequence joins TRBV2 and TRBJ1-2; D is perhaps TRBD1 (5 bases). CDR3 length: 13 residues. Looked up from germline, CDR1 is SNHLY and CDR2 is FYNNEI. Trimming removed 4 bases from V and 4 bases from J, with 10 bases in between. Filled out from reference TRBV2 and TRBJ1-2, the complete variable domain reads EPEVTQTPSHQVTQMGQEVILRCVPISNHLYFYWYRQILGQKVEFLVSFYNNEISEKSEIFDDQFSVERPDGSNFTLKIRSTKLEDSAMYFCASSAQEGYGYTFGSGTRLTVV.

The V and J genes are TRBV5-1 and TRBJ1-1; D may be TRBD1 (5 bases). The V end was cut by 4 bases, the J end by 1 base, with 14 bases between. The CDR3 runs to 15 residues. The germline V gene encodes CDR1 SGHRS and CDR2 YFSETQ. CDR3 protein: CASSAQGLENTEAFF. The CDR3 region has the DNA TGCGCCAGCAGCGCGCAGGGATTGGAGAACACTGAAGCTTTCTTT.

The genes are TRBV30 and TRBJ2-3; tentative D call: TRBD1 (7 bases). This CDR3 is 15 amino acids long. Germline CDR1 reads GTSNPN; CDR2 reads SVGIG (reference sequence). Trimming pared 1 base from V and 5 bases from J, leaving 16 bases between. CDR3 loop: CAWSEGGGGGDTQYF. DNA for the CDR3: TGTGCCTGGAGTGAAGGAGGGGGCGGCGGAGATACGCAGTATTTT.

The chain couples TRBV23-1 to TRBJ2-7, with D possibly matching TRBD1 (6 bases). TRBV23-1 is given ORF status, its function remaining uncertain. The V end lost 10 bases, the J end lost 0 bases, and 16 bases lay between the germline ends. There are 14 residues in the CDR3. The CDR3: CANPGTYSSYEQYV. The CDR3 region has the DNA TGCGCCAACCCCGGGACATATTCCTCCTACGAGCAGTACGTC.

The V and J genes are TRBV5-1 and TRBJ2-3, with 8 bases identical to TRBD2. The germline V gene has CDR1 SGHRS and CDR2 YFSETQ. There are 14 residues in the CDR3. V lost 1 base and J lost 6; bases outside the gene matches: 4. In DNA form, the CDR3 reads TGCGCCAGCAGCTTGCGGGGGGGCCCGGATACGCAGTATTTT. Encoded protein: CASSLRGGPDTQYF.

This clone was seen just once. This rearrangement joins TRBV2 to TRBJ2-6; TRBD1 aligns across 7 bases. This CDR3 is built from 16 residues. V was pared by 7 bases and J by 2 bases, with 8 bases of the junction left unmatched. Germline values: CDR1 SNHLY, CDR2 FYNNEI. In DNA, the CDR3 is TGTGCCAGCACCGGAGACAGGGTCGCTGGGGCCAACGTCCTGACTTTC. Encoded protein: CASTGDRVAGANVLTF.